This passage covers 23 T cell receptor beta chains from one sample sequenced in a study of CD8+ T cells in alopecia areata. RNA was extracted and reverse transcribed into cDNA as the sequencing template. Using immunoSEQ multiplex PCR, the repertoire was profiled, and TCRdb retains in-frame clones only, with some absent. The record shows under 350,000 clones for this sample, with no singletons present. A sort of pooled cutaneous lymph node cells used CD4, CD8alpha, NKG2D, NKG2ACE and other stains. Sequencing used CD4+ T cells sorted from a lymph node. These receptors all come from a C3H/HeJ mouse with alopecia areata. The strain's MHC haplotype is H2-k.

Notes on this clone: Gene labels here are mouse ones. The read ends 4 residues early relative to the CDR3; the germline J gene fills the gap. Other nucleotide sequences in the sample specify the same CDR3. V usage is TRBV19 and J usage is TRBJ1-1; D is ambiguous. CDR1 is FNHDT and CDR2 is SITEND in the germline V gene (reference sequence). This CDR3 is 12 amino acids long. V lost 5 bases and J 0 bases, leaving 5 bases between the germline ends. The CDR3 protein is CASRTANTEVFF. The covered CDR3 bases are TGTGCCAGCAGAACAGCAAACACA.

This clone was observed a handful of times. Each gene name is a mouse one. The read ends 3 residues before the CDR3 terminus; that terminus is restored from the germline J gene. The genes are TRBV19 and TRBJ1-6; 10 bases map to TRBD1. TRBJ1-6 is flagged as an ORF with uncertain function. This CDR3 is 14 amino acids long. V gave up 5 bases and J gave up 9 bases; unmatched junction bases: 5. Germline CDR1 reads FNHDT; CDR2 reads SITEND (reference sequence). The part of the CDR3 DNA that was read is TGTGCCAGCAGACGGACAGGGGGGGCTTCGCCC. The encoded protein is CASRRTGGASP. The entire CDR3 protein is CASRRTGGASPLYF.

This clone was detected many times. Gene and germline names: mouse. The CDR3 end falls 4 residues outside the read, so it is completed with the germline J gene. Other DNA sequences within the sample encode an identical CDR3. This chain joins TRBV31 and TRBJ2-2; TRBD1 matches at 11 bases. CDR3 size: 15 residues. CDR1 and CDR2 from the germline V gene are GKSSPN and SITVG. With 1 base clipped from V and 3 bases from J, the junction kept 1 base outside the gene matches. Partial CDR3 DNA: TGTGCCTGGAGTCCGGGACAGGGGGACACCGGG. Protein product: CAWSPGQGDTG. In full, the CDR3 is CAWSPGQGDTGQLYF.

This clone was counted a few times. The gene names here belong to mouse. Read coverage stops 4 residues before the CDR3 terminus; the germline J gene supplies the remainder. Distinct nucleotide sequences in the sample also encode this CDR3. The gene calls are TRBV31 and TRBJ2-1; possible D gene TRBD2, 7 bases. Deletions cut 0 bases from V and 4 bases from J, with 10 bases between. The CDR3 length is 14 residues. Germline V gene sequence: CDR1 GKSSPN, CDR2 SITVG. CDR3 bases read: TGTGCCTGGAGTCTGAGGGGGGCGTATGCT. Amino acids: CAWSLRGAYA. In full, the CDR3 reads CAWSLRGAYAEQFF. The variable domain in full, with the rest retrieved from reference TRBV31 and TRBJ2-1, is AQTIHQWPVAEIKAVGSPLSLGCTIKGKSSPNLYWYWQATGGTLQQLFYSITVGQVESVVQLNLSASRPKDDQFILSTEKLLLSHSGFYLCAWSLRGAYAEQFFGPGTRLTVL.

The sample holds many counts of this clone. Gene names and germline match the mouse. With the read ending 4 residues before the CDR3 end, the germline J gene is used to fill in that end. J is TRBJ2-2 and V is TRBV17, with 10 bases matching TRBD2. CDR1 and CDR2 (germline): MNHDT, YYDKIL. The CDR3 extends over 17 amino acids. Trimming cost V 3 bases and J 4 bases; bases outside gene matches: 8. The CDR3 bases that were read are TGTGCTAGCAGTAGCTCCCTGGGGGGGCGGCGCACCGGG. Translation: CASSSSLGGRRTG. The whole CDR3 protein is CASSSSLGGRRTGQLYF.

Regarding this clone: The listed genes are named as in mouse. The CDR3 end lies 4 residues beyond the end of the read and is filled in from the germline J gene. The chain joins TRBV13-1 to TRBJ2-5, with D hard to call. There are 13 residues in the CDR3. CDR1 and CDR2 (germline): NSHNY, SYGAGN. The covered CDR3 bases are TGTGCCAGCAGCCTCTGGAAATCGGAC. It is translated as CASSLWKSD. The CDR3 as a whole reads CASSLWKSDTQYF.

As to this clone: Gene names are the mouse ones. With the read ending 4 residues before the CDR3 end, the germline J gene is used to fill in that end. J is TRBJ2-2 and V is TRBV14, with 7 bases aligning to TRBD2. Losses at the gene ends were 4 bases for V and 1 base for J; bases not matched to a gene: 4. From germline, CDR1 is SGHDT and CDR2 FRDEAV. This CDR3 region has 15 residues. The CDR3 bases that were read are TGTGCCAGCAGTCCTTCTGGGGGAAACACCGGG. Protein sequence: CASSPSGGNTG. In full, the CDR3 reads CASSPSGGNTGQLYF.

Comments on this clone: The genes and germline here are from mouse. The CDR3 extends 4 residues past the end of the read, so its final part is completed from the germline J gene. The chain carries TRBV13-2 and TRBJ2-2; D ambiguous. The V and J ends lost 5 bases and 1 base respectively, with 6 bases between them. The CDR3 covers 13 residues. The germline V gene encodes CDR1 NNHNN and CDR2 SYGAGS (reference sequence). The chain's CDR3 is CASGQKNTGQLYF. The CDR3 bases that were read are TGTGCCAGCGGACAGAAAAACACCGGG.

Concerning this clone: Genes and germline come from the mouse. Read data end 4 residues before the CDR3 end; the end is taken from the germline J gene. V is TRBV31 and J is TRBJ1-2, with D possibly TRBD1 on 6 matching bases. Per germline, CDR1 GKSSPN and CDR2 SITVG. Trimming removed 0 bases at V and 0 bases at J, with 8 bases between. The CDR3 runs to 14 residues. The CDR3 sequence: CAWSLGQPNSDYTF. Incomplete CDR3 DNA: TGTGCCTGGAGTCTAGGACAGCCAAACTCC.

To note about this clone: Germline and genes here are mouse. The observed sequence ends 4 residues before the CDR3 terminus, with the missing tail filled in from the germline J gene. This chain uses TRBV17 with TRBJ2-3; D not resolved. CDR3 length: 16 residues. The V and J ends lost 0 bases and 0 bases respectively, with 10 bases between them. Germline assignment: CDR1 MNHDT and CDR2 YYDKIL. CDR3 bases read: TGTGCTAGCAGTAGAGATGGTACTTTTAGTGCAGAA. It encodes CASSRDGTFSAE. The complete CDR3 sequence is CASSRDGTFSAETLYF.

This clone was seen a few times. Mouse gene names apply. Partial CDR3 DNA: TGTGCCAGCAGATCGACAGGGTATGCT. Its protein is CASRSTGYA. Given in full, the CDR3 is CASRSTGYAEQFF. The gene calls are TRBV19 and TRBJ2-1; 7 positions agree with TRBD1. Read coverage stops 4 residues before the CDR3 terminus; the germline J gene supplies the remainder. Germline V gene sequence: CDR1 FNHDT, CDR2 SITEND (reference sequence). V dropped 5 bases and J dropped 4; count of bases not matched to a gene: 3. CDR3 length: 13 residues.

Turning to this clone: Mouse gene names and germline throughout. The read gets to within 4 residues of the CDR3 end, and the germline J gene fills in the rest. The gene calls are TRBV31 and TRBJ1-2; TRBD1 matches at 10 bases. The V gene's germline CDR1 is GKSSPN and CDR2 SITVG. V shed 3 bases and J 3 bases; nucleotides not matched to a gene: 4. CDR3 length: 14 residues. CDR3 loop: CAWSATGGHSDYTF. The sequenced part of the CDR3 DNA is TGTGCCTGGAGCGCGACAGGGGGCCACTCC.

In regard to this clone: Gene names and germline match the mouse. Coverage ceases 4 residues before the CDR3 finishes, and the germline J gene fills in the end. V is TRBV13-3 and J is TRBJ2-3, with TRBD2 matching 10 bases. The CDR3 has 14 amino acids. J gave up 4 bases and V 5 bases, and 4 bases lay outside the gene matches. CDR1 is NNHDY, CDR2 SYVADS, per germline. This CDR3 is CASRSTGGPETLYF. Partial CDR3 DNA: TGTGCCAGCAGATCGACTGGGGGGCCAGAA.

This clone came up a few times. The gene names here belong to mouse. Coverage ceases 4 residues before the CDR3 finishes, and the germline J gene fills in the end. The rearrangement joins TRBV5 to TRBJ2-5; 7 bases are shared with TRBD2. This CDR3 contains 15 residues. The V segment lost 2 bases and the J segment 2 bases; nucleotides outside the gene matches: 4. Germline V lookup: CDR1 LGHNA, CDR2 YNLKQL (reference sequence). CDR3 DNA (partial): TGTGCCAGCAGCCAACTCTGGGGGACCCAAGAC. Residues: CASSQLWGTQD. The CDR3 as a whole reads CASSQLWGTQDTQYF.

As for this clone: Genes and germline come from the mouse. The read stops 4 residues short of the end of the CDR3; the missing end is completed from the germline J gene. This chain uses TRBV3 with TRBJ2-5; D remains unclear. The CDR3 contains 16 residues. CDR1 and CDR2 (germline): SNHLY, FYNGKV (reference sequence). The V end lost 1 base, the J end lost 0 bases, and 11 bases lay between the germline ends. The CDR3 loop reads CASSLGEVFNQDTQYF. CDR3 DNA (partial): TGTGCCAGCAGCTTAGGTGAGGTTTTTAACCAAGAC.

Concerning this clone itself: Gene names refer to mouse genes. The sequenced CDR3 bases are TGTGCTAGCAGTAGAGGTGAGGGGTTAAACACA. This codes for CASSRGEGLNT. The complete CDR3 sequence is CASSRGEGLNTEVFF. The chain is built from TRBV17 and TRBJ1-1; TRBD1 is a possible D gene (5 bases). Read coverage stops 4 residues before the CDR3 terminus; the germline J gene supplies the remainder. CDR1 is MNHDT, CDR2 YYDKIL, per germline. V shed 1 base and J shed 1 base, with 10 bases lying between them. The CDR3 runs to 15 residues.

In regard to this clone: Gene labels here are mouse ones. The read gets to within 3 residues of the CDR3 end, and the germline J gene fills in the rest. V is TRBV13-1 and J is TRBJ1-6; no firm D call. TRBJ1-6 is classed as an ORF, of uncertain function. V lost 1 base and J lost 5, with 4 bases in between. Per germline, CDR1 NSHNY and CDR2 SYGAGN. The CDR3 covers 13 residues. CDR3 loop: CASSDLDNSPLYF. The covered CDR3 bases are TGTGCCAGCAGTGATCTGGATAATTCGCCC.

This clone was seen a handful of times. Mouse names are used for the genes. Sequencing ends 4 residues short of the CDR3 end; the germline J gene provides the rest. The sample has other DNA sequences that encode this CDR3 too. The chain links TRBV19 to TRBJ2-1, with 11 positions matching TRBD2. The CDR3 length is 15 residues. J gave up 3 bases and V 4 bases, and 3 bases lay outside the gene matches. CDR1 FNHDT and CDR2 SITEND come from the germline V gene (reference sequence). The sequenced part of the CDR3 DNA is TGTGCCAGCAGTTCCGGGACTGGGGGCTATGCT. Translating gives CASSSGTGGYA. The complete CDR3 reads CASSSGTGGYAEQFF.

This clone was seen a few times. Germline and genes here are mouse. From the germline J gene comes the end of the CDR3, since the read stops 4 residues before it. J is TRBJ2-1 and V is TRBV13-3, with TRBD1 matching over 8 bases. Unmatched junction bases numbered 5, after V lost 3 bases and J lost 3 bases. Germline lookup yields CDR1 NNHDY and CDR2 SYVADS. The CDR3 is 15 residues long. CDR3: CASSGSRGLYAEQFF. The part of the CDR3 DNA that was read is TGTGCCAGCAGTGGGAGCAGGGGGCTCTATGCT.

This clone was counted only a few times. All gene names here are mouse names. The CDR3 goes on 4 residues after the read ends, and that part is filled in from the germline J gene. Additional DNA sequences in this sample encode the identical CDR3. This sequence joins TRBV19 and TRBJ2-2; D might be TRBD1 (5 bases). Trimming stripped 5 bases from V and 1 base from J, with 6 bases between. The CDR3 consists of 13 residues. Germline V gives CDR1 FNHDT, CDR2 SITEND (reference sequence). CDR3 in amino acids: CASRGQNTGQLYF. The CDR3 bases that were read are TGTGCCAGCAGAGGACAAAACACCGGG. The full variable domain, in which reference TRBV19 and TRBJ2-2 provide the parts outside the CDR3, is GGIITQTPKFLIGQEGQKLTLKCQQNFNHDTMYWYRQDSGKGLRLIYYSITENDLQKGDLSEGYDASREKKSSFSLTVTSAQKNEMAVFLCASRGQNTGQLYFGEGSKLTVL.

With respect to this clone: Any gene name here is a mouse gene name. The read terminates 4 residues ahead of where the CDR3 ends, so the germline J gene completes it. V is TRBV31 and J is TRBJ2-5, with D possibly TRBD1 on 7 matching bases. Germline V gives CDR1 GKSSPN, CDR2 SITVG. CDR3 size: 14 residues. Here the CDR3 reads CAWSRGLLGDTQYF. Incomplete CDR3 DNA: TGTGCCTGGAGTAGGGGGCTCTTGGGGGAC.

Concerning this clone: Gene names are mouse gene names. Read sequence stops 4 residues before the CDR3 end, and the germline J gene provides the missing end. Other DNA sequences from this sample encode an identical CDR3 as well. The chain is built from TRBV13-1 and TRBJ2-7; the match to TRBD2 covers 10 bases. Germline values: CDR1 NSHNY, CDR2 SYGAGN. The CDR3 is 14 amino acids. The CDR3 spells CASSGTGGLYEQYF. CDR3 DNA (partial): TGTGCCAGCAGTGGGACTGGGGGTCTGTAT.

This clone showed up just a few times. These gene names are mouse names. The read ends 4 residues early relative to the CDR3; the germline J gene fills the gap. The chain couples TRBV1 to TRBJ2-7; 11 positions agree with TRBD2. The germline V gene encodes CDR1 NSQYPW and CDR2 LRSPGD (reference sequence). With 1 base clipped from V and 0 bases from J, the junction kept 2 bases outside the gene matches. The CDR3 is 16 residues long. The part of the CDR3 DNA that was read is TGCACCTGCAGTGCAGGGACTGGGGGGATCTCCTAT. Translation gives CTCSAGTGGISY. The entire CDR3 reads CTCSAGTGGISYEQYF.